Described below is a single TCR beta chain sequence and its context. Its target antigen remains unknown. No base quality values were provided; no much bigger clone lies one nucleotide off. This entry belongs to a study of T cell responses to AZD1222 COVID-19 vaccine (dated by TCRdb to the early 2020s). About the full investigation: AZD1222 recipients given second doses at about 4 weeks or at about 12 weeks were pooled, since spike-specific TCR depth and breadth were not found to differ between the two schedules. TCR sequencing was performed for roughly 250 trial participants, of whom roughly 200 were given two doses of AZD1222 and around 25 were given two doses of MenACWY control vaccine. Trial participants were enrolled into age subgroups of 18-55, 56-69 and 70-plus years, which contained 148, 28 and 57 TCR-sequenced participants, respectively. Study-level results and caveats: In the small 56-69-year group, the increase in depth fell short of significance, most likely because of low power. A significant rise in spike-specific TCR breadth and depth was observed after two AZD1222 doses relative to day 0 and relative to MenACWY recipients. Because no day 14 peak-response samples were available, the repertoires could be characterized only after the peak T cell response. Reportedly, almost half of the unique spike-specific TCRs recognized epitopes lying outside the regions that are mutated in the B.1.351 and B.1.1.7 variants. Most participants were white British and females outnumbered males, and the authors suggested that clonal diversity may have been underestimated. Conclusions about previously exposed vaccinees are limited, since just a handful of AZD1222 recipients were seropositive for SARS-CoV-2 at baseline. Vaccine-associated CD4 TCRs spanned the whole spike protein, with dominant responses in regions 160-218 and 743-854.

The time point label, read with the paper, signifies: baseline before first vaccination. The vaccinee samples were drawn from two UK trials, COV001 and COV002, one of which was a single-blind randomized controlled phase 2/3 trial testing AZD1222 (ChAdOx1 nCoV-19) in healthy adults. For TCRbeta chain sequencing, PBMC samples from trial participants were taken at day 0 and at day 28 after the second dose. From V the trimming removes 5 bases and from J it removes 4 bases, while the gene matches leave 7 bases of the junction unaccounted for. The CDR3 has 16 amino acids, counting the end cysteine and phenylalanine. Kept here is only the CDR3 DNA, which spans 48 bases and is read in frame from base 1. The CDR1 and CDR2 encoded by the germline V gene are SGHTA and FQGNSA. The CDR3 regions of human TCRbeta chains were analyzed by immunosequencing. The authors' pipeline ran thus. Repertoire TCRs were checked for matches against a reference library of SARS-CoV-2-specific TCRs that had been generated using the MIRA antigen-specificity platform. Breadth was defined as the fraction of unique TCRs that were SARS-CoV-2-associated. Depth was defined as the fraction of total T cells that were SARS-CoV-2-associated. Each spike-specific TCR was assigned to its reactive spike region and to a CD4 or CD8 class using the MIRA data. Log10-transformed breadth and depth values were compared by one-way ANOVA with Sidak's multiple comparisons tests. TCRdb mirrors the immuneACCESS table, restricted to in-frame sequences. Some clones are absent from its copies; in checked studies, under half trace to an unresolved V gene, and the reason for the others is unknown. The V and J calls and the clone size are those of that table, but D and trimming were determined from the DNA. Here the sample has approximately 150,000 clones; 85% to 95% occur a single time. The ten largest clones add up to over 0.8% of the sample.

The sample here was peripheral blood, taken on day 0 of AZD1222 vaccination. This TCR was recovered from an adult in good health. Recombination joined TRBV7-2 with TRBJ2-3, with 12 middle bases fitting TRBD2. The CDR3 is CASSPLAGGLSDTQYF. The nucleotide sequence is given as TGTGCCAGCAGCCCTCTAGCGGGGGGGCTGTCAGATACGCAGTATTTT. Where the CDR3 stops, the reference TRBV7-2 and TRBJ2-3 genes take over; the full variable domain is GAGVSQSPSNKVTEKGKDVELRCDPISGHTALYWYRQSLGQGLEFLIYFQGNSAPDKSGLPSDRFSAERTGGSVSTLTIQRTQQEDSAVYLCASSPLAGGLSDTQYFGPGTRLTVL.